The present TCR beta chain was sequenced within a study of blood T cell repertoires in COVID-19. Study-level information: Acute-phase and convalescent COVID-19 samples originated in the United States, Italy and Spain. PBMCs, B-cell-depleted T cells, or T cells were the source of the cDNA or gDNA that made up the material.

Methods used by the authors: How many nucleated cells were present was estimated from reference gene primer amplification. The assay was immunoSEQ multiplex PCR, and TCRdb's table has in-frame clones only and misses some. V and J calls and clone size come straight from that table; D and trimming were deduced from the DNA. The sample yields around 220,000 clones, 80% to 85% seen once. The CDR3 loop spans 14 amino acids. Trimming removed 0 bases from V and 3 bases from J, with 9 bases in between. CDR1 and CDR2 from the germline V gene are SGHRS and YFSETQ. The TCR comes from a man aged 30 to 45 with active or convalescent COVID-19. The sequencing input was peripheral blood. The V and J genes are TRBV5-1 and TRBJ1-1, with D perhaps matching TRBD1 (6 bases). The CDR3 coding sequence is TGCGCCAGCAGCTTGGATACAGGGTACACTGAAGCTTTCTTT. It yields the protein CASSLDTGYTEAFF.